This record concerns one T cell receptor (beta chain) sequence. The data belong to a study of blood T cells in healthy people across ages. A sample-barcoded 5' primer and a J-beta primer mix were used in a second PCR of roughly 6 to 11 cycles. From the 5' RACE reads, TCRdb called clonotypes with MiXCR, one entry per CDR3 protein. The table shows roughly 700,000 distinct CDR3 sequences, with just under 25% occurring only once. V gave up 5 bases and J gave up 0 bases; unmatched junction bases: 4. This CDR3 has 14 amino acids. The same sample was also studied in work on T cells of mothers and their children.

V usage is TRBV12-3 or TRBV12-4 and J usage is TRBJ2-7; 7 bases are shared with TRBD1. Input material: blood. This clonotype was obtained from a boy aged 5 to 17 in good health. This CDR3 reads CASSTQGSSYEQYF. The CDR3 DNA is TGTGCCAGCAGTACACAGGGGAGCTCCTACGAGCAGTACTTC.